The 7 T cell receptor beta chains in this list originate from one sample, sequenced in a study of molecular identifiers for immune sequencing clone quantification. One entry per CDR3 protein results from TCRdb running MiXCR on the PCR reads. This table has around 470,000 distinct CDR3 sequences, about a fifth appearing once. The sequenced sample was naive CD8+ T cells from blood, with Jurkat cell RNA spiked in. Subset in this sample: FACS-sorted CD8+CD4-CCR7+CD45RA+ naive T cells. These receptors all stem from a human donor in good health. Some libraries in this study had Jurkat cell RNA spiked in.

This clonotype has ten or more counts. This chain links TRBV6-5 with TRBJ2-1; D not certain. Germline CDR1 MNHEY, CDR2 SVGAGI. V was cut by 6 bases and J by 1 base, with 16 bases left in between. The CDR3 covers 16 residues. The DNA of the CDR3 is TGTGCCAGCAGACCAGCCGTTGGCAGATCCTACAATGAGCAGTTCTTC. This gives the protein CASRPAVGRSYNEQFF.

A word on this clonotype: The final CDR3 position lacks the conserved phenylalanine or tryptophan, pointing to a likely read error. The V call is TRBV4-1, the J call TRBJ2-1; D may be TRBD2 (6 bases). The CDR3 has 13 amino acids. V was pared by 6 bases and J by 7 bases, with 13 bases between. Germline values: CDR1 MGHRA, CDR2 YSYEKL. The DNA for the CDR3 is TGCGCCAGCAGTCGTGGGGGGTTGAATGAGCAGTTCGTC. Encoded protein: CASSRGGLNEQFV.

J is TRBJ2-4 and V is TRBV20-1; a weak D match, TRBD1 (6 bases). Trimming removed 1 base from V and 1 base from J, with 11 bases in between. CDR3 size: 15 residues. From germline, CDR1 is DFQATT and CDR2 SNEGSKA (reference sequence). The CDR3 nucleotides are TGCAGTGCTAGAGCGCCAGGGGTGGCCAAAAACATTCAGTACTTC. The encoded protein is CSARAPGVAKNIQYF.

This clonotype was detected ten times or more. The V gene is TRBV6-2 or TRBV6-3, the J gene TRBJ2-3; the D is unclear. Deletions cut 8 bases from V and 4 bases from J, with 10 bases between. CDR1 is MNHEY, CDR2 SVGEGT, per germline. This CDR3 region has 12 residues. The CDR3 is CASSGAADTQYF. The CDR3 nucleotides are TGTGCCAGCTCCGGAGCTGCAGATACGCAGTATTTT.

This clonotype was counted at least ten times. The V call is TRBV7-9, the J call TRBJ2-7, with D perhaps matching TRBD2 (7 bases). Germline V gene lookup returns CDR1 SEHNR and CDR2 FQNEAQ (reference sequence). CDR3 size: 13 residues. V dropped 5 bases and J dropped 5 bases, with 13 bases sitting between them. The CDR3 nucleotides read TGTGCCAGCAGCCAGCCCGGGGGGCACGAGCAGTACTTC. As protein: CASSQPGGHEQYF.

This clonotype has ten or more counts. This chain joins TRBV2 and TRBJ2-3; D is possibly TRBD1 or TRBD2 (6 bases each). Deletions cut 2 bases from V and 2 bases from J, with 11 bases between. Looked up from germline, CDR1 is SNHLY and CDR2 is FYNNEI. CDR3 length equals 15 residues. The DNA for the CDR3 is TGTGCCAGCAGTGAACGGGGGCCACCCACAGATACGCAGTATTTT. Translation gives CASSERGPPTDTQYF.

This clonotype was seen at least ten times. V is TRBV6-2 or TRBV6-3 and J is TRBJ1-5, with 8 bases identical to TRBD1. The CDR3 is 14 amino acids. CDR1 MNHEY and CDR2 SVGEGT come from the germline V gene. V shed 2 bases and J 6 bases; nucleotides not matched to a gene: 3. The DNA for the CDR3 is TGTGCCAGCAGTTACGCAGGGGGCAGTCAGCCCCAGCATTTT. Its protein product is CASSYAGGSQPQHF.